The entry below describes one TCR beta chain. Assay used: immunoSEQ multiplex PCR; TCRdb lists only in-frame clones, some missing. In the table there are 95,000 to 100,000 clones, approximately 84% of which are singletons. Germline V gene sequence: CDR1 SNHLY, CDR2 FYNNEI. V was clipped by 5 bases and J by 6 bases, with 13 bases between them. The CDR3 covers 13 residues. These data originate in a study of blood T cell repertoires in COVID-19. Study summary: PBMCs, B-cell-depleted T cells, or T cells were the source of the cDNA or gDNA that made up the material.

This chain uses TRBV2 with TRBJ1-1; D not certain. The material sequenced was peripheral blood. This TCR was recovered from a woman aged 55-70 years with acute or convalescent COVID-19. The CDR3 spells CASSKEADAEAFF. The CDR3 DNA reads TGTGCCAGCAGTAAGGAGGCAGACGCTGAAGCTTTCTTT.